One and the same sample provided the 15 T cell receptor beta chains below, sequenced in a study of blood T cells in healthy people across ages. A second about 6 to 11 cycle PCR used barcoded and J-beta primers. Using its own MiXCR run on the 5' RACE reads, TCRdb lists one record per CDR3 protein. This table holds 1.5 million to 1.9 million distinct CDR3 sequences, roughly 43% found once. The sequenced sample consisted of blood. The receptor set was obtained from a woman aged 18-29 years in good health.

V is TRBV9 and J is TRBJ1-5; no reliable D call. Germline lookup yields CDR1 SGDLS and CDR2 YYNGEE. V lost 7 bases to trimming and J lost 3 bases, with 8 bases between them. The CDR3 has 12 amino acids. The CDR3: CASDGHNQPQHF. CDR3 coding DNA: TGTGCCAGCGATGGGCACAATCAGCCCCAGCATTTT.

The rearrangement uses TRBV5-1 and TRBJ2-1; no firm D call. The germline CDR1 and CDR2 sequences are SGHRS and YFSETQ. The CDR3 is 15 residues long. The ends were cut back, 3 bases at V and 3 bases at J, with 13 bases in the middle. The CDR3 sequence is CASSSRTGYYNEQFF. The CDR3 region has the DNA TGCGCCAGCAGCTCACGAACCGGGTACTACAATGAGCAGTTCTTC.

The chain carries TRBV7-9 and TRBJ1-1; 7 bases agree with TRBD1. The CDR3 runs to 13 residues. From germline, CDR1 is SEHNR and CDR2 FQNEAQ (reference sequence). V shed 11 bases, J shed 0 bases, and the junction held 6 bases outside the gene matches. The DNA for the CDR3 is TGTGCCGCGCGAGGGGGCGTGAACACTGAAGCTTTCTTT. Translation gives CAARGGVNTEAFF.

This clonotype was counted between two and nine times. The DNA for the CDR3 is TGTGCCAGCAGTATTCGGACGGTCTATGGCTACACCTTC. Translation: CASSIRTVYGYTF. The chain employs TRBV12-3 or TRBV12-4 and TRBJ1-2; D gene uncertain. V shed 5 bases and J shed 4 bases, with 11 bases lying between them. This CDR3 region has 13 residues.

V is TRBV20-1 and J is TRBJ2-3; 8 nucleotides line up with TRBD2. This CDR3 is built from 15 residues. The junction had 4 bases not matched to a gene; V was cut back by 2 bases and J by 0 bases. Germline V gene lookup returns CDR1 DFQATT and CDR2 SNEGSKA (reference sequence). The CDR3 region is CSARNSGASTDTQYF. CDR3 bases: TGCAGTGCTAGAAATAGCGGGGCTAGCACAGATACGCAGTATTTT.

This clonotype turned up a few times. The chain joins TRBV13 to TRBJ2-7, with 8 bases aligning to TRBD2. CDR1 PRHDT and CDR2 FYEKMQ come from the germline V gene (reference sequence). The CDR3 loop spans 14 amino acids. V gave up 6 bases and J gave up 5 bases; unmatched junction bases: 9. In nucleotides, the CDR3 is TGTGCCAGCAGTTGGCGGACTAGCAGCGACGAGCAGTACTTC. Translated, it gives CASSWRTSSDEQYF.

The genes are TRBV24-1 and TRBJ2-2, with D tentatively TRBD2 (5 bases). The CDR3 runs 12 residues. V was cut by 1 base and J by 12 bases, with 8 bases left in between. Germline assignment: CDR1 KGHDR and CDR2 SFDVKD. The chain's CDR3 is CATSDFREKLFF. CDR3 nucleotides: TGTGCCACCAGTGATTTTCGGGAAAAGCTGTTTTTT.

This clonotype has a handful of counts. The chain employs TRBV4-2 and TRBJ1-5; 9 bases are shared with TRBD1. CDR3 size: 15 residues. The V segment lost 3 bases and the J segment 7 bases; nucleotides outside the gene matches: 7. Germline values: CDR1 LGHNA, CDR2 YNFKEQ. The CDR3 DNA follows: TGTGCCAGCAGCCAGGAAGACAGGGGGGTACAGCCCCAGCATTTT. This codes for CASSQEDRGVQPQHF.

With regard to this clonotype: A much larger clone differs from this one at a single base, so this may be a read error. V is TRBV4-3 and J is TRBJ2-7; 9 bases line up with TRBD2. The CDR3 is 18 residues long. CDR1 LGHNA and CDR2 YSLEER come from the germline V gene. V lost 0 bases, J lost 7 bases, and 16 bases stayed unmatched. The CDR3 spells CASSQDLGGSGGYNEQYF. The CDR3 DNA is TGCGCCAGCAGCCAAGATCTTGGTGGTAGCGGGGGCTACAATGAGCAGTACTTC.

This clonotype was observed a few times. The genes are TRBV20-1 and TRBJ1-2, with 7 bases identical to TRBD1. The CDR3 covers 12 residues. Losses at the gene ends were 7 bases for V and 3 bases for J; bases not matched to a gene: 5. Germline CDR1 DFQATT, CDR2 SNEGSKA (reference sequence). CDR3 sequence reads: CSVNQGDYGYTF. The CDR3 region has the DNA TGCAGTGTCAACCAGGGGGACTATGGCTACACCTTC.

This clonotype showed up many times. The genes are TRBV20-1 and TRBJ1-5; D perhaps matches TRBD1 (5 bases). The V end lost 6 bases, the J end lost 5 bases, and 17 bases lay between the germline ends. The germline gives CDR1 DFQATT, CDR2 SNEGSKA (reference sequence). This CDR3 has 14 residues. CDR3 loop: CSATRGTADQPQHF. The CDR3 region has the DNA TGCAGTGCGACGCGGGGCACCGCCGATCAGCCCCAGCATTTT.

Many counts were recorded for this clonotype. At one boundary the junction diverges from the germline segment, which might be a read error. This chain uses TRBV12-3 or TRBV12-4 with TRBJ2-6; D call uncertain. This CDR3 has 13 residues. CDR3: CASSLAGANVLTF. CDR3 sequence (DNA): TGTGCCAGCAGCTTAGCTGGGGCCAACGTCCTGACTTTC.

J is TRBJ1-4 and V is TRBV12-3 or TRBV12-4; weak D call: TRBD1 (6 bases). The CDR3 is 13 amino acids. V dropped 6 bases and J dropped 7 bases, with 12 bases sitting between them. This chain's CDR3 is CASRQGIVEKLFF. The CDR3 nucleotides are TGTGCCAGCAGACAGGGTATAGTTGAAAAACTGTTTTTT.

Of note for this clonotype: At one end the junction does not follow the germline gene, possibly because of a read error. The chain couples TRBV12-3 or TRBV12-4 to TRBJ1-2, with TRBD1 as a possible D gene (6 bases). The CDR3 spans 13 residues. CDR3 sequence: CASSAGAGYDYTF. DNA of the CDR3: TGTGCCAGCAGCGCAGGGGCTGGCTATGACTACACCTTC.

This clonotype was detected a few times. This chain links TRBV20-1 with TRBJ2-1; D ambiguous. V lost 5 bases and J 5 bases, leaving 25 bases between the germline ends. The CDR3 is made up of 17 amino acids. The germline V gene encodes CDR1 DFQATT and CDR2 SNEGSKA (reference sequence). The CDR3 DNA follows: TGCAGTGCTTCCCGTCGACCGGTCCTCCATGGAGACAATGAGCAGTTCTTC. This translates into CSASRRPVLHGDNEQFF.